One T cell receptor beta chain is described in this entry. Per the germline V gene, CDR1 is LGHDT and CDR2 is YNNKEL (reference sequence). CDR3 length equals 14 residues. Trimming cost V 1 base and J 2 bases, with 7 bases left between them. This sample was taken from a study of blood T cell repertoires in COVID-19. Looking at the study overall: Some COVID-19 samples were acute and others convalescent; all came from the United States, Italy and Spain. Sample material is recorded as cDNA or gDNA derived from T cells, B-cell-depleted T cells, or PBMCs.

Patients in Seattle were enrolled during active infection, then followed longitudinally. Original methodology: Estimated nucleated cell counts came from reference gene primer amplification. The repertoire was sequenced with immunoSEQ multiplex PCR; TCRdb's copy has only in-frame clones and lacks some. Clone size and the V and J calls come from that table; the DNA yielded D and trimming. Of about 480,000 clones listed, 89% are singletons. The chain recombines TRBV3-1 (or the pseudogene TRBV3-2) with TRBJ2-3; D remains unclear. The sample comprised peripheral blood. The source is a man between 18 and 29 years old with COVID-19, enrolled during active disease. DNA for the CDR3: TGTGCCAGCAGCCAAGGAGCTTCCACAGATACGCAGTATTTT. It yields the protein CASSQGASTDTQYF.